Each of the 15 T cell receptor beta chains below was sequenced from the same sample in a study of T-cell memory formation after mild COVID-19. TCRdb reprocessed the 5' RACE reads with MiXCR, giving one entry per CDR3 protein. The profile shows under 250,000 distinct CDR3 sequences, approximately 15% of them singletons. Sequenced material: PBMCs or a T cell subset sorted from them (not recorded which). These receptor sequences come from an adult woman who had mild COVID-19 (a few samples of this study predate the infection). Cell type and time point are not known.

The chain has TRBV5-1 and TRBJ2-3; 8 bases are a match to TRBD2. Losses at the gene ends were 3 bases for V and 2 bases for J; bases not matched to a gene: 5. The CDR3 runs 15 residues. Germline lookup yields CDR1 SGHRS and CDR2 YFSETQ. For the CDR3, the DNA is TGCGCCAGCAGCTCTTTAGCGGGGACCACAGATACGCAGTATTTT. The encoded protein is CASSSLAGTTDTQYF.

This chain links TRBV11-2 with TRBJ1-1; TRBD1 matches at 7 bases. From germline, CDR1 is SGHAT and CDR2 FQNNGV. There are 15 residues in the CDR3. Trimming at V came to 7 bases and at J to 5 bases, leaving 13 bases not matched to a gene. CDR3 protein: CASTPVKDRVTEAFF. CDR3 nucleotide sequence: TGTGCCAGCACCCCAGTAAAAGACAGGGTGACTGAAGCTTTCTTT.

The rearrangement joins TRBV5-1 to TRBJ1-1, with D uncertain. V was pared by 2 bases and J by 0 bases, with 8 bases between. The CDR3 loop spans 14 amino acids. The germline V gene encodes CDR1 SGHRS and CDR2 YFSETQ. CDR3 loop: CASSFAAVNTEAFF. DNA of the CDR3: TGCGCCAGCAGCTTTGCGGCGGTGAACACTGAAGCTTTCTTT.

This clonotype came up a few times. J is TRBJ2-3 and V is TRBV11-2; D ambiguous. CDR1 is SGHAT, CDR2 FQNNGV, per germline. The CDR3 sequence is 15 residues long. V shed 0 bases and J shed 0 bases, with 7 bases lying between them. The CDR3 coding sequence is TGTGCCAGCAGCTTAGAGCCTCTTAGCACAGATACGCAGTATTTT. Its protein product is CASSLEPLSTDTQYF.

There are a few counts of this clonotype. J is TRBJ2-1 and V is TRBV7-2, with 9 bases aligning to TRBD2. CDR1 is SGHTA, CDR2 FQGNSA, per germline. V was pared by 0 bases and J by 8 bases, with 14 bases of the junction left unmatched. This CDR3 has 18 residues. In DNA, the CDR3 is TGTGCCAGCAGCTTAGCGCTCCCGCTAGCGGGACGATTCGATGAGCAGTTCTTC. Translated: CASSLALPLAGRFDEQFF.

This clonotype was detected a few times. The chain has TRBV5-8 and TRBJ2-7; D is perhaps TRBD1 (5 bases). The CDR3 contains 14 residues. The germline gives CDR1 SGHTS, CDR2 YDEGEE. V was trimmed by 1 base and J by 7 bases, leaving 15 bases between them. Here the CDR3 DNA reads TGTGCCAGCAGCTTGACAGGCTCGGGTGAGGAGCAGTACTTC. This codes for CASSLTGSGEEQYF.

The DNA of the CDR3 is TGTGCCAGCAGCCAAGATCGGCTAGTGGATGAGCAGTTCTTC. Its translation: CASSQDRLVDEQFF. The rearrangement joins TRBV3-1 to TRBJ2-1; D gene unclear. The germline V gene encodes CDR1 LGHDT and CDR2 YNNKEL (reference sequence). The germline V and J ends were trimmed by 0 bases and 8 bases, with 11 bases remaining between them. The CDR3 is made up of 14 amino acids.

The chain has TRBV5-5 and TRBJ1-1; 10 bases fit TRBD1. This CDR3 has 14 residues. CDR1 is SGHKS and CDR2 is YYEKEE in the germline V gene (reference sequence). V shed 3 bases, J shed 1 base, and the junction held 0 bases outside the gene matches. In DNA, the CDR3 is TGTGCCAGCAGCTGGGACAGGGGGAACACTGAAGCTTTCTTT. The encoded protein is CASSWDRGNTEAFF.

The chain is built from TRBV2 and TRBJ1-2; 9 nucleotides agree with TRBD1. Unmatched junction bases numbered 4, after V lost 7 bases and J lost 4 bases. Germline CDR1 reads SNHLY; CDR2 reads FYNNEI. This CDR3 has 13 amino acids. The DNA for the CDR3 is TGTGCCAGCACTCGACAGGGGGTCTATGGCTACACCTTC. Its protein is CASTRQGVYGYTF.

The V gene is TRBV7-2, the J gene TRBJ2-5, with D perhaps matching TRBD1 or TRBD2 (6 bases each). Germline values: CDR1 SGHTA, CDR2 FQGNSA. The CDR3 runs to 14 residues. Between the trimmed V and J ends, which lost 5 bases and 5 bases, there was a span of 15 bases. The CDR3 loop is CASSPKGGRETQYF. The CDR3, as DNA: TGTGCCAGCAGCCCCAAGGGGGGCAGGGAGACCCAGTACTTC.

V is TRBV20-1 and J is TRBJ2-4; TRBD2 might be the D (6 bases). CDR1 is DFQATT and CDR2 is SNEGSKA in the germline V gene (reference sequence). The CDR3 extends over 15 amino acids. The ends were cut back, 5 bases at V and 0 bases at J, with 14 bases in the middle. In DNA form, the CDR3 reads TGCAGTGCTGGCCGCTTGCGGGGAGCCAAAAACATTCAGTACTTC. Amino acid sequence: CSAGRLRGAKNIQYF.

This clonotype was seen a few times. This chain connects TRBV6-6 to TRBJ2-7; D may match TRBD1 or TRBD2 (5 bases each). The CDR3 is 15 amino acids. V was shortened by 0 bases and J by 3 bases, with 12 bases between the two germline ends. Germline V gene sequence: CDR1 MNHNY, CDR2 SVGAGI (reference sequence). The CDR3 sequence is CASSYSRQGVYEQYF. CDR3 nucleotides: TGTGCCAGCAGTTACTCGAGGCAGGGAGTCTACGAGCAGTACTTC.

V gene TRBV19 combines with J gene TRBJ1-2, with 9 bases fitting TRBD1. CDR3 length: 14 amino acids. The V gene's germline CDR1 is LNHDA and CDR2 SQIVND (reference sequence). Trimming at V came to 10 bases and at J to 2 bases, leaving 8 bases not matched to a gene. The CDR3 DNA follows: TGTGCCATCTCCTCCGGGACAGGGAACTATGGCTACACCTTC. Amino acid sequence: CAISSGTGNYGYTF.

This clonotype has only a few counts. V gene TRBV7-2 combines with J gene TRBJ2-3, with D perhaps TRBD1 (6 bases). Trimming shortened V by 5 bases and J by 2 bases, and 17 bases separated the two germline ends. The germline V gene has CDR1 SGHTA and CDR2 FQGNSA. This CDR3 region has 16 residues. CDR3: CASSPWGRALTDTQYF. The CDR3 DNA is TGTGCCAGCAGCCCCTGGGGGCGGGCACTCACAGATACGCAGTATTTT.

This clonotype was detected a few times. This rearrangement joins TRBV30 to TRBJ2-1; 7 bases fit TRBD2. This CDR3 comprises 13 residues. The junction had 12 bases not matched to a gene; V was cut back by 0 bases and J by 16 bases. Germline CDR1 and CDR2: GTSNPN and SVGIG (reference sequence). This CDR3 reads CAWSVQSAGVYFF. The CDR3 bases are TGTGCCTGGAGTGTACAATCGGCGGGAGTGTATTTCTTC.